This T cell receptor beta chain was profiled in a study of T cell responses to AZD1222 COVID-19 vaccine. Germline V gene data show CDR1 as SGDLS and CDR2 as YYNGEE. The CDR3 runs to 15 residues. Trimming cost V 7 bases and J 4 bases; bases outside gene matches: 10. Profiling relied on immunoSEQ multiplex PCR, and the TCRdb table lists in-frame clones only, not all of them. This table has about 140,000 clones, roughly 92% appearing once. V is TRBV9 and J is TRBJ2-2, with 7 bases that match TRBD1. The TCR sequence derives from an adult who received the AZD1222 COVID-19 vaccine. The sequencing used peripheral blood, collected 28 days after the second AZD1222 dose. For the CDR3, the DNA is TGTGCCAGCTGCCTCGACAGGGCGTTCACCGGGGAGCTGTTTTTT. It yields the protein CASCLDRAFTGELFF. Full variable domain (remainder filled in from reference TRBV9 and TRBJ2-2): DSGVTQTPKHLITATGQRVTLRCSPRSGDLSVYWYQQSLDQGLQFLIQYYNGEERAKGNILERFSAQQFPDLHSELNLSSLELGDSALYFCASCLDRAFTGELFFGEGSRLTVL.